The 5 T cell receptor beta chains reported below all come from one sample, sequenced in a study of neoadjuvant nivolumab and ipilimumab in lung cancer. Some clones are missing from TCRdb's copy, which holds only in-frame ones; the method was immunoSEQ multiplex PCR. The table includes about 33,000 clones, roughly nine tenths detected once. Sequencing was performed on peripheral blood, taken after neoadjuvant nivolumab, alone or with ipilimumab, at or shortly before surgery. The receptors were sampled from an adult with non-small cell lung cancer.

The chain combines TRBV5-1 with TRBJ2-2, with D unresolved. The CDR3 covers 14 residues. V lost 1 base to trimming and J lost 2 bases, with 6 bases between them. Germline V gene sequence: CDR1 SGHRS, CDR2 YFSETQ. CDR3: CASSLSLNTGELFF. The CDR3 bases are TGCGCCAGCAGCTTGTCCCTTAACACCGGGGAGCTGTTTTTT.

In this sample, this clone turned up once. V and J are TRBV29-1 and TRBJ2-3; either TRBD1 or TRBD2 may supply D (5 bases each). The CDR3 runs 14 residues. In germline, CDR1 is SQVTM, CDR2 ANQGSEA. Trimming removed 7 bases from V and 5 bases from J, with 19 bases in between. The CDR3 reads CSGELTSQGDTQYF. The CDR3 DNA reads TGCAGCGGGGAACTCACTAGTCAGGGAGATACGCAGTATTTT.

In its sample, this clone was seen once. The V and J genes are TRBV19 and TRBJ1-2; no reliable D call. There are 12 residues in the CDR3. The germline V gene encodes CDR1 LNHDA and CDR2 SQIVND (reference sequence). The ends were cut back, 2 bases at V and 5 bases at J, with 6 bases in the middle. CDR3 nucleotides: TGTGCCAGTAGTATATCGGTTTATGGCTACACCTTC. Translated: CASSISVYGYTF.

The chain links TRBV29-1 to TRBJ2-7; D possibly corresponds to TRBD1 (6 bases). The CDR3 is made up of 13 amino acids. CDR1 and CDR2 (germline): SQVTM, ANQGSEA. V gave up 6 bases and J gave up 3 bases, with 15 bases separating them. CDR3 in amino acids: CSVERDTNYEQYF. As DNA, the CDR3 is TGCAGCGTCGAAAGGGACACCAACTACGAGCAGTACTTC.

This clone was recorded only once. J is TRBJ2-3 and V is TRBV14; 9 bases align to TRBD2. Looked up from germline, CDR1 is SGHDN and CDR2 is FVKESK. The CDR3 has 15 residues. V dropped 2 bases and J dropped 7; count of bases not matched to a gene: 7. CDR3 region: CASSQFLAGSHTQYF. CDR3 DNA: TGTGCCAGCAGCCAATTCCTAGCGGGGTCCCATACGCAGTATTTT.